These 2 T cell receptor beta chains were sequenced from one sample in a study of spatial heterogeneity in lung cancer. Time point: sample taken at primary tumor resection. General study points: Counts of expanded intratumoral alpha and beta TCRs tracked tumor mutation counts.

The antigens these receptors bind are not known. Each CDR3 protein gets one entry after TCRdb re-called the 5' RACE reads with MiXCR. The sample records some 97,000 distinct CDR3 sequences, around 4.8% being singletons. The sample was lung tumor tissue, taken at surgery. The receptor set was obtained from a male donor with early-stage non-small cell lung cancer.

This clonotype was picked up many times. The genes are TRBV6-6 and TRBJ2-2; D unclear. The CDR3 is 11 amino acids. Germline-derived CDR1 and CDR2 are MNHNY and SVGAGI (reference sequence). V was clipped by 5 bases and J by 7 bases, with 5 bases between them. The CDR3 nucleotides are TGTGCCAGCAGTCGGTACGGGGAGCTGTTTTTT. It specifies CASSRYGELFF.

This clonotype was seen ten or more times. CDR3 protein: CASSFERTDTQYF. CDR3 nucleotide sequence: TGCGCCAGCAGTTTTGAGCGGACAGATACGCAGTATTTT. J is TRBJ2-3 and V is TRBV10-1; D perhaps matches TRBD2 (5 bases). Trimming cost V 5 bases and J 3 bases, with 9 bases left between them. This CDR3 spans 13 amino acids. Germline V gene lookup returns CDR1 WNHNN and CDR2 SYGVQD (reference sequence).